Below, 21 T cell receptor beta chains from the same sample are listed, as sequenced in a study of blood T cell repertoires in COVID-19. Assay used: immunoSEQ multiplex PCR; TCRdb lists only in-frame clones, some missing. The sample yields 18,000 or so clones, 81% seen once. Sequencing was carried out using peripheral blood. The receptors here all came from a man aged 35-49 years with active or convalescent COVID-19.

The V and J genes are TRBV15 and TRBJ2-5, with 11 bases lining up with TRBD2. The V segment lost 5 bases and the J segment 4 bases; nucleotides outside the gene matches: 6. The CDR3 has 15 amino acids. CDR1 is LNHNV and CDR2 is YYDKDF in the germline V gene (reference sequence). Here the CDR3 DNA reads TGTGCCACCAGCGAAAGGCTAGCGGGGGGAGAGACCCAGTACTTC. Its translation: CATSERLAGGETQYF.

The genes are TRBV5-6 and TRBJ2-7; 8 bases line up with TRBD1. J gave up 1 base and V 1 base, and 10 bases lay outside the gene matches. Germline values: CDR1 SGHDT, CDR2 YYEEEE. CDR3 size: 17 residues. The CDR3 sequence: CASSLFVGRGQSYEQYF. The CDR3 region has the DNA TGTGCCAGCAGCTTGTTCGTGGGCAGGGGGCAATCCTACGAGCAGTACTTC.

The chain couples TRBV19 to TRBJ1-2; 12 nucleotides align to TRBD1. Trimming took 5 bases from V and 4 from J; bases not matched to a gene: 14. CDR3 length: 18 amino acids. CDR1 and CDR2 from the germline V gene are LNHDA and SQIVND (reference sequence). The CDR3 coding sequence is TGTGCCAGTAGTGGACCGGGACAGGGGGCCCATTATGTCTATGGCTACACCTTC. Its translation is CASSGPGQGAHYVYGYTF.

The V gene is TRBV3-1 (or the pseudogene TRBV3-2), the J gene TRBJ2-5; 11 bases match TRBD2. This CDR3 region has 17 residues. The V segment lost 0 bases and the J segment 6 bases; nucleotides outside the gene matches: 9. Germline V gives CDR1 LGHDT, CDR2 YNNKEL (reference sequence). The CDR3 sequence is CASSQDWGSGGVKTQYF. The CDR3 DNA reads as TGTGCCAGCAGCCAAGATTGGGGTAGCGGGGGGGTAAAGACCCAGTACTTC.

The CDR3 loop is CATSRDFVAGVADTQYF. The CDR3 DNA reads TGTGCCACCAGCAGAGATTTTGTAGCGGGGGTCGCAGATACGCAGTATTTT. This chain uses TRBV15 with TRBJ2-3; 9 bases map to TRBD2. CDR3 length: 17 amino acids. Germline V gives CDR1 LNHNV, CDR2 YYDKDF (reference sequence). The ends lost 0 bases at V and 4 bases at J; junction bases unmatched: 8.

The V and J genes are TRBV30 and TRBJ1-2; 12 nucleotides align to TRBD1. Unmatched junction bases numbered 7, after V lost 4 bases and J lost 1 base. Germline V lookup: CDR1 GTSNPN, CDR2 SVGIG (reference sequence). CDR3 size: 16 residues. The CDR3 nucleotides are TGTGCCTGGACGGGGGGGACAGGGGGCGTTAACTATGGCTACACCTTC. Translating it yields CAWTGGTGGVNYGYTF.

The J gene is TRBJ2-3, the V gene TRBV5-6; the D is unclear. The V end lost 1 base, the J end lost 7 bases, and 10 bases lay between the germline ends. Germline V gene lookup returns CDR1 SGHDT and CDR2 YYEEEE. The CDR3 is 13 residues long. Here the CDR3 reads CASSLMRHNTQYF. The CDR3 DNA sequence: TGTGCCAGCAGCTTGATGAGACACAATACGCAGTATTTT. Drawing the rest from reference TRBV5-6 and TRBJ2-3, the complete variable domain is DAGVTQSPTHLIKTRGQQVTLRCSPKSGHDTVSWYQQALGQGPQFIFQYYEEEERQRGNFPDRFSGHQFPNYSSELNVNALLLGDSALYLCASSLMRHNTQYFGPGTRLTVL.

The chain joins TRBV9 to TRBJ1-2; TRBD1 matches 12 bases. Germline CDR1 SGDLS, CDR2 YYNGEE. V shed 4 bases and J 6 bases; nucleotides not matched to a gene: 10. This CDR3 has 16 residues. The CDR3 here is CASSSHGDRGQDGYTF. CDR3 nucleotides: TGTGCCAGCAGCTCACACGGGGACAGGGGGCAAGATGGCTACACCTTC.

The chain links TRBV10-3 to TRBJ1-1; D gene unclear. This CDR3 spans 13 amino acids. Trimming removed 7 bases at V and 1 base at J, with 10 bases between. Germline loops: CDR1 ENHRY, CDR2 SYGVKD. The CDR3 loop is CAITTDWNTEAFF. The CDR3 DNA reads TGTGCCATCACTACGGACTGGAACACTGAAGCTTTCTTT.

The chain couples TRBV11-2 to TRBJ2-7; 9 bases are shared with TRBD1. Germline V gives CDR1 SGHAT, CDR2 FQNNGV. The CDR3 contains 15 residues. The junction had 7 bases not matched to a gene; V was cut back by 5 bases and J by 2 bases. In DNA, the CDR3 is TGTGCCAGCAGCCGGCCCGGGACAGGGACCTACGAGCAGTACTTC. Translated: CASSRPGTGTYEQYF.

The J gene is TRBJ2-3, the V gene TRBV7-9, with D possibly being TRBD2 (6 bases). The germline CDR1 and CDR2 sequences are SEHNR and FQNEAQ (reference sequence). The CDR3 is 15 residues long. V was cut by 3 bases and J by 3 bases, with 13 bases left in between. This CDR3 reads CASSFAVAGTDTQYF. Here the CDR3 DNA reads TGTGCCAGCAGCTTCGCCGTGGCGGGGACAGATACGCAGTATTTT.

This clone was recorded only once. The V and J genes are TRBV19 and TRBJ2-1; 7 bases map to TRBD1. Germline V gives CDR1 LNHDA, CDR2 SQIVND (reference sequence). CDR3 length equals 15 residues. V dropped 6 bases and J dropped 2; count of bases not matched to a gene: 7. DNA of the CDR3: TGTGCCAGTAGCCGCGACAGGGTTGCCTACAATGAGCAGTTCTTC. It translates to CASSRDRVAYNEQFF.

The CDR3 region has the DNA TGTGCCAGCAGTGATCGGCGGTCCCCGGGGGAAAAACTGTTTTTT. It encodes CASSDRRSPGEKLFF. V is TRBV2 and J is TRBJ1-4, with D unresolved. The CDR3 is 15 amino acids. Germline assignment: CDR1 SNHLY and CDR2 FYNNEI. V lost 3 bases to trimming and J lost 8 bases, with 16 bases between them.

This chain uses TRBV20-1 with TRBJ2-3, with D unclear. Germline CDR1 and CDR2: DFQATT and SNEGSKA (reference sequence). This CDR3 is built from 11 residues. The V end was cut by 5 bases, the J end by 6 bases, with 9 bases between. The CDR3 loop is CSAHILDTQYF. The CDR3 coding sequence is TGCAGTGCTCATATACTGGATACGCAGTATTTT.

The CDR3 sequence is CASSFWRSSGNTIYF. CDR3 DNA: TGTGCCAGCAGCTTCTGGAGGAGCTCTGGAAACACCATATATTTT. The V gene is TRBV11-2, the J gene TRBJ1-3; D is uncertain. The CDR3 totals 15 residues. Germline assignment: CDR1 SGHAT and CDR2 FQNNGV. The ends were cut back, 3 bases at V and 0 bases at J, with 9 bases in the middle.

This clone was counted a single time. The CDR3 here is CASSQSDAISNQPQHF. CDR3 DNA: TGCGCCAGCAGCCAAAGTGATGCGATATCTAATCAGCCCCAGCATTTT. The rearrangement joins TRBV4-1 to TRBJ1-5; unclear D gene. The CDR3 contains 16 residues. CDR1 MGHRA and CDR2 YSYEKL come from the germline V gene. V was pared by 2 bases and J by 4 bases, with 15 bases between.

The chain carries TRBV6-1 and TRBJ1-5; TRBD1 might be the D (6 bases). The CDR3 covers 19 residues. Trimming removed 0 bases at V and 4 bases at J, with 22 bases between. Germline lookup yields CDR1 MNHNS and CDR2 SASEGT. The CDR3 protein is CASSEAGIGARGVNQPQHF. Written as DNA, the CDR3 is TGTGCCAGCAGTGAAGCCGGGATCGGGGCCAGGGGAGTTAATCAGCCCCAGCATTTT.

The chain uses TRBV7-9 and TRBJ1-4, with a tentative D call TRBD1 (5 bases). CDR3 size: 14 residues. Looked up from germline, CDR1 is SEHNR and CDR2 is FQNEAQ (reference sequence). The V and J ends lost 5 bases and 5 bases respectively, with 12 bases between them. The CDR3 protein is CASSRTTKNEKLFF. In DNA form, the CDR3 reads TGTGCCAGCAGCCGGACAACCAAAAATGAAAAACTGTTTTTT.

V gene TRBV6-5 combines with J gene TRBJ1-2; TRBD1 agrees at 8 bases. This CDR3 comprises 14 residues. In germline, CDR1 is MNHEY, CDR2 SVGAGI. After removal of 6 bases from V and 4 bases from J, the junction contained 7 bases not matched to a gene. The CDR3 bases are TGTGCCAGCAGGACAGGGGCGCACATCTATGGCTACACCTTC. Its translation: CASRTGAHIYGYTF.

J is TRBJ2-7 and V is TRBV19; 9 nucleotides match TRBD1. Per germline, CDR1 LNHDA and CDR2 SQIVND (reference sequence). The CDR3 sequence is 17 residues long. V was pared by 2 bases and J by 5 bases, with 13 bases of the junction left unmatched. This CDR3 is CASSIIVGTGPSHEQYF. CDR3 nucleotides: TGTGCCAGTAGTATAATCGTCGGGACAGGGCCCTCTCACGAGCAGTACTTC.

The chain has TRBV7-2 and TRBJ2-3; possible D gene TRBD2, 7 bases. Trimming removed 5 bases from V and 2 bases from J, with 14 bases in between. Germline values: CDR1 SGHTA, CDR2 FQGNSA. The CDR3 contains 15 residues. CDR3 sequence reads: CASSMGGRNTDTQYF. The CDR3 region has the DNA TGTGCCAGCAGCATGGGGGGGCGAAACACAGATACGCAGTATTTT.